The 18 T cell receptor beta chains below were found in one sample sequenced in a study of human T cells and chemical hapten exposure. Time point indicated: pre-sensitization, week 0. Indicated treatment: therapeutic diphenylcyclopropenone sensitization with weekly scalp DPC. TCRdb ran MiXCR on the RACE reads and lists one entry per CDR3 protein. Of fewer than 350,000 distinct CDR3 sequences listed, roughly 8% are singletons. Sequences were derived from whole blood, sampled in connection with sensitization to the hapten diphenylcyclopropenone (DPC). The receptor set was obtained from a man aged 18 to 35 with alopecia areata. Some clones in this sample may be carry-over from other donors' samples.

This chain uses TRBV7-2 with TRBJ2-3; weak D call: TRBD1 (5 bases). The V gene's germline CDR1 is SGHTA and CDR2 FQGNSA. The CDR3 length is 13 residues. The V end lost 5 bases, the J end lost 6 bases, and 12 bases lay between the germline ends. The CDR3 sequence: CASSPGHADTQYF. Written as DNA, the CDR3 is TGTGCCAGCAGCCCCGGACATGCTGATACGCAGTATTTT.

Here the CDR3 DNA reads TGCAGCGGCAAGGGACTCCCCGGGGGGACCCAGTACTTC. This encodes CSGKGLPGGTQYF. This sequence joins TRBV29-1 and TRBJ2-5; weak D call: TRBD2 (6 bases). V gave up 7 bases and J gave up 7 bases, with 19 bases separating them. The germline V gene has CDR1 SQVTM and CDR2 ANQGSEA. CDR3 size: 13 residues.

CDR3 DNA: TGTGCCAGCAGCTTCCGTCCTCAGGTGAACACTGAAGCTTTCTTT. This gives the protein CASSFRPQVNTEAFF. The chain links TRBV11-1 to TRBJ1-1, with D uncertain. The CDR3 covers 15 residues. V gave up 3 bases and J gave up 0 bases, with 11 bases separating them. Germline-derived CDR1 and CDR2 are SGHAT and FQDESV (reference sequence).

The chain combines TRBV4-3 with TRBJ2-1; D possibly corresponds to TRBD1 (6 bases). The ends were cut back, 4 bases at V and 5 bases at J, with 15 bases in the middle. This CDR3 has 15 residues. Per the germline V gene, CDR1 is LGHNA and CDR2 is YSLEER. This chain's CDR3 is CASSRGQSTNNEQFF. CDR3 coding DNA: TGCGCCAGCAGCCGCGGACAGTCCACCAACAATGAGCAGTTCTTC.

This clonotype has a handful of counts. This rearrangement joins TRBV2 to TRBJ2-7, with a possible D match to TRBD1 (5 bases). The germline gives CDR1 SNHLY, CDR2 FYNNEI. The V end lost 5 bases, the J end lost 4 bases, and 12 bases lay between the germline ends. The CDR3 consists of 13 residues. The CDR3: CASSSPDTYEQYV. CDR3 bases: TGTGCCAGCAGTTCTCCGGACACGTACGAGCAGTACGTC.

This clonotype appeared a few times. The CDR3 here is CASSLTGAEDTQYF. DNA for the CDR3: TGTGCCAGCAGCTTGACGGGGGCGGAAGATACGCAGTATTTT. V usage is TRBV5-6 and J usage is TRBJ2-3, with D perhaps TRBD1 or TRBD2 (6 bases each). Germline V CDR1 and CDR2: SGHDT, YYEEEE. The CDR3 is 14 amino acids. V gave up 1 base and J gave up 5 bases, with 11 bases separating them.

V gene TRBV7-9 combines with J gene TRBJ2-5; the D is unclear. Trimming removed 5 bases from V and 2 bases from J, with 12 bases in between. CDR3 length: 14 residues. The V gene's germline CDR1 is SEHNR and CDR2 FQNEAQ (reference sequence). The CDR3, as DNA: TGTGCCAGCAGCCGTGGACGGTCTCAAGAGACCCAGTACTTC. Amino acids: CASSRGRSQETQYF.

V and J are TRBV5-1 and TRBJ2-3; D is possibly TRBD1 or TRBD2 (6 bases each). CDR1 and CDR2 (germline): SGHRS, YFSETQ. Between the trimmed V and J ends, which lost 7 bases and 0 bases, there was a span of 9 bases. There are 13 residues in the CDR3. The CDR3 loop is CASVGGSTDTQYF. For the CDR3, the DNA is TGCGCCAGCGTCGGGGGCAGCACAGATACGCAGTATTTT.

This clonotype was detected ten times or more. The CDR3 sequence is CASSLNRDRVLSSGYTF. CDR3 in DNA: TGTGCCAGCAGTTTGAACCGGGACAGGGTTTTGTCATCTGGCTACACCTTC. This sequence joins TRBV27 and TRBJ1-2, with 9 nucleotides matching TRBD1. With 3 bases clipped from V and 7 bases from J, the junction kept 15 bases outside the gene matches. This CDR3 comprises 17 residues. Germline CDR1 MNHEY, CDR2 SMNVEV (reference sequence).

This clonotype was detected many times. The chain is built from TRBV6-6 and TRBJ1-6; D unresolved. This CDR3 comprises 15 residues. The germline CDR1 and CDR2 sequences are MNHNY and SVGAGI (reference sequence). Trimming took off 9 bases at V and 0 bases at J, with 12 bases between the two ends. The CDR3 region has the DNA TGTGCCAGTGTGGGCCAAGACTCCTATAATTCACCCCTCCACTTT. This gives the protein CASVGQDSYNSPLHF.

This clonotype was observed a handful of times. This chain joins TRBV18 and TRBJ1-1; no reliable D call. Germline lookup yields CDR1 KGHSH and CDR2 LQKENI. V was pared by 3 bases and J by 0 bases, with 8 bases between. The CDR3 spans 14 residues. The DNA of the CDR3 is TGTGCCAGCTCACCCAATCGTATGAACACTGAAGCTTTCTTT. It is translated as CASSPNRMNTEAFF. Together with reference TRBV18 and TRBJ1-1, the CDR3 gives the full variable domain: NAGVMQNPRHLVRRRGQEARLRCSPMKGHSHVYWYRQLPEEGLKFMVYLQKENIIDESGMPKERFSAEFPKEGPSILRIQQVVRGDSAAYFCASSPNRMNTEAFFGQGTRLTVV.

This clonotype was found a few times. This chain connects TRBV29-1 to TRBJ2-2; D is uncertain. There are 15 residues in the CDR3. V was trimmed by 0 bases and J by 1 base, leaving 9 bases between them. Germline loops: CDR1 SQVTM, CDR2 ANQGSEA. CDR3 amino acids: CSVEDISENTGELFF. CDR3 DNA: TGCAGCGTTGAAGACATCAGCGAGAACACCGGGGAGCTGTTTTTT.

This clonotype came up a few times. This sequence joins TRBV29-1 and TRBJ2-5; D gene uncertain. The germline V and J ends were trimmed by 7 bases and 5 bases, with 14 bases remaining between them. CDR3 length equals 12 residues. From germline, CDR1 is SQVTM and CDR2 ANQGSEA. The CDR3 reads CSGRSAGETQYF. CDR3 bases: TGCAGCGGCCGGTCCGCCGGGGAGACCCAGTACTTC.

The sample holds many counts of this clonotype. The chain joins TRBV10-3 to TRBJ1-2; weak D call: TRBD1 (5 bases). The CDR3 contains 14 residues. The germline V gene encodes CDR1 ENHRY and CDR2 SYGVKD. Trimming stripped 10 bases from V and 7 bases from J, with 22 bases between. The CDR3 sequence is CATSPDTSPGGYTF. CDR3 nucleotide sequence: TGTGCCACTTCGCCGGACACCTCTCCGGGTGGCTACACCTTC.

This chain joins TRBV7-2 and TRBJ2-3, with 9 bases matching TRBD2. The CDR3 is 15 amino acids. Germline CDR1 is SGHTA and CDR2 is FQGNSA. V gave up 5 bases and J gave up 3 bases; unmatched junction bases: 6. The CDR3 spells CASSPYGLATDTQYF. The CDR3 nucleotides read TGTGCCAGCAGCCCTTATGGACTAGCGACAGATACGCAGTATTTT.

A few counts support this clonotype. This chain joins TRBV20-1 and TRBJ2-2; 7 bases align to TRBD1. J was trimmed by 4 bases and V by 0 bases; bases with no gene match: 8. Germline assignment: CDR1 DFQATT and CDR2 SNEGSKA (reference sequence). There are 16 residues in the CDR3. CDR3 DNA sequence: TGCAGTGCTAGAGATCCGACAGGGCACATCACCGGGGAGCTGTTTTTT. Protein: CSARDPTGHITGELFF.

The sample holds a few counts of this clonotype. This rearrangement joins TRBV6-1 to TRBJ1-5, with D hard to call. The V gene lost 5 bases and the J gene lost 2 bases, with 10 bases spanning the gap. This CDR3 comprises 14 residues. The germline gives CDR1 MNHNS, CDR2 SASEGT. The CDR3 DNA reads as TGTGCCAGCAGTCCTAGGGTTGGCAATCAGCCCCAGCATTTT. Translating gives CASSPRVGNQPQHF.

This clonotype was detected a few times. The CDR3 sequence is CASSHGPLAGAPYNEQFF. CDR3 DNA sequence: TGTGCCAGCAGCCATGGACCTTTAGCGGGTGCGCCCTACAATGAGCAGTTCTTC. The chain combines TRBV4-2 with TRBJ2-1; 7 nucleotides align to TRBD2. V shed 3 bases and J 2 bases; nucleotides not matched to a gene: 13. CDR1 and CDR2 from the germline V gene are LGHNA and YNFKEQ. The CDR3 consists of 18 residues.